What follows are 24 T cell receptor beta chains derived from one specimen sequenced in a study of blood T cell repertoires in COVID-19 (dated by TCRdb to 2019 to 2021). The library was prepared using the immunoSEQ multiplex PCR assay. TCRdb obtained this table from immuneACCESS and retained in-frame rearrangements with V and J assigned. These tables miss some clones; where compared with another copy, unresolved V genes account for less than half of the shortfall, and the remainder is unexplained. The sample yields 130,000 to 150,000 clones; about 76% were counted once. Around 5% of the sample goes to the ten largest clones. The sample taken for sequencing was peripheral blood. Receptors originate from a woman aged 65 to 85 with COVID-19, enrolled during active disease.

The gene calls are TRBV27 and TRBJ1-6; D remains ambiguous. V was shortened by 5 bases and J by 0 bases, with 8 bases between the two germline ends. The V gene's germline CDR1 is MNHEY and CDR2 SMNVEV (reference sequence). This CDR3 region has 15 residues. In DNA, the CDR3 is TGTGCCAGCAGTGGGTGGAGCTCCTATAATTCACCCCTCCACTTT. Translating gives CASSGWSSYNSPLHF.

The gene calls are TRBV10-3 and TRBJ2-2; TRBD1 matches 10 bases. Trimming at V came to 2 bases and at J to 6 bases, leaving 12 bases not matched to a gene. Germline loops: CDR1 ENHRY, CDR2 SYGVKD. The length of the CDR3 is 18 residues. The CDR3 is CAISERSWDRGPPGELFF. In DNA form, the CDR3 reads TGTGCCATCAGTGAGCGCTCGTGGGACAGGGGTCCACCCGGGGAGCTGTTTTTT.

This chain uses TRBV6-2 or TRBV6-3 with TRBJ2-4; TRBD2 matches 14 bases. After removal of 6 bases from V and 0 bases from J, the junction contained 10 bases not matched to a gene. This CDR3 region has 19 residues. CDR1 is MNHEY and CDR2 is SVGEGT in the germline V gene. In DNA form, the CDR3 reads TGTGCCAGCAGCCCCTCGGGGACTAGCGGGGGTATAGCCAAAAACATTCAGTACTTC. Translated, it gives CASSPSGTSGGIAKNIQYF.

This clone was counted a few times. The V gene is TRBV5-1, the J gene TRBJ1-1; no reliable D call. V was pared by 4 bases and J by 0 bases, with 10 bases between. The CDR3 has 14 residues. Germline V CDR1 and CDR2: SGHRS, YFSETQ. The CDR3 here is CASSRESLNTEAFF. For the CDR3, the DNA is TGCGCCAGCAGCAGGGAGTCACTGAACACTGAAGCTTTCTTT. Together with reference TRBV5-1 and TRBJ1-1, the CDR3 gives the full variable domain: KAGVTQTPRYLIKTRGQQVTLSCSPISGHRSVSWYQQTPGQGLQFLFEYFSETQRNKGNFPGRFSGRQFSNSRSEMNVSTLELGDSALYLCASSRESLNTEAFFGQGTRLTVV.

The chain combines TRBV14 with TRBJ1-1, with D tentatively TRBD1 (6 bases). Trimming removed 3 bases from V and 4 bases from J, with 18 bases in between. The CDR3 totals 16 residues. CDR1 is SGHDN and CDR2 is FVKESK in the germline V gene. The CDR3 nucleotides read TGTGCCAGCAGCCAGGACGGGTACGGGGGGGCCACTGAAGCTTTCTTT. This gives the protein CASSQDGYGGATEAFF.

This chain links TRBV5-1 with TRBJ2-3, with 9 bases that match TRBD2. Germline loops: CDR1 SGHRS, CDR2 YFSETQ. The length of the CDR3 is 16 residues. Germline trimming cut 2 bases from V and 4 bases from J; bases unmatched to any gene: 8. The CDR3 here is CASSLAGRGGPDTQYF. CDR3 in DNA: TGCGCCAGCAGCTTAGCGGGGCGGGGGGGCCCAGATACGCAGTATTTT.

This clone was detected a few times. The chain recombines TRBV7-2 with TRBJ1-1; possibly TRBD1 for D (6 bases). Trimming took off 5 bases at V and 4 bases at J, with 17 bases between the two ends. The germline V gene encodes CDR1 SGHTA and CDR2 FQGNSA. This CDR3 is built from 15 residues. This CDR3 reads CASSPGTPRGTEAFF. The DNA of the CDR3 is TGTGCCAGCAGCCCGGGGACACCGAGGGGCACTGAAGCTTTCTTT.

V and J are TRBV5-4 and TRBJ2-7; D might be TRBD1 (6 bases). CDR1 and CDR2 (germline): SGHNT, YYREEE (reference sequence). This CDR3 contains 13 residues. Trimming shortened V by 4 bases and J by 2 bases, and 10 bases separated the two germline ends. The DNA of the CDR3 is TGTGCCAGCAGCGGTGGACAGACCTACGAGCAGTACTTC. It specifies CASSGGQTYEQYF.

The chain joins TRBV19 to TRBJ2-7; D is unresolved. Between the trimmed V and J ends, which lost 5 bases and 1 base, there was a span of 12 bases. Germline lookup yields CDR1 LNHDA and CDR2 SQIVND (reference sequence). The CDR3 is 14 residues long. For the CDR3, the DNA is TGTGCCAGTAGTGTCTCGCTACAGTCCTACGAGCAGTACTTC. Its translation is CASSVSLQSYEQYF.

The V call is TRBV6-5, the J call TRBJ2-5, with D perhaps matching TRBD1 (5 bases). Germline loops: CDR1 MNHEY, CDR2 SVGAGI. The CDR3 is made up of 13 amino acids. V was pared by 3 bases and J by 2 bases, with 7 bases between. The CDR3 DNA reads TGTGCCAGCAGTTATACAGGTCAAGAGACCCAGTACTTC. Translating it yields CASSYTGQETQYF.

The chain links TRBV6-1 to TRBJ1-1; D perhaps matches TRBD1 (6 bases). V was cut by 2 bases and J by 6 bases, with 13 bases left in between. In germline, CDR1 is MNHNS, CDR2 SASEGT. The CDR3 consists of 14 residues. Here the CDR3 reads CASSELGQFAEAFF. The CDR3 region has the DNA TGTGCCAGCAGTGAATTAGGACAGTTTGCTGAAGCTTTCTTT.

The rearrangement joins TRBV28 to TRBJ2-7; TRBD1 is a possible D gene (6 bases). This CDR3 has 15 amino acids. Looked up from germline, CDR1 is MDHEN and CDR2 is SYDVKM. Trimming stripped 2 bases from V and 2 bases from J, with 13 bases between. Here the CDR3 DNA reads TGTGCCAGCAGTTTAGCGACAGGTTCCCCCTACGAGCAGTACTTC. Protein: CASSLATGSPYEQYF.

The chain combines TRBV14 with TRBJ2-5; no definite D call. V lost 0 bases to trimming and J lost 1 base, with 9 bases between them. Germline V gives CDR1 SGHDN, CDR2 FVKESK. The CDR3 sequence is 15 residues long. CDR3 DNA: TGTGCCAGCAGCCAAGATCTTACAGTCCAAGAGACCCAGTACTTC. Protein sequence: CASSQDLTVQETQYF.

J is TRBJ1-5 and V is TRBV6-5; D possibly corresponds to TRBD1 (5 bases). The CDR3 runs to 14 residues. Germline-derived CDR1 and CDR2 are MNHEY and SVGAGI. The V and J ends lost 7 bases and 4 bases respectively, with 14 bases between them. CDR3 in amino acids: CASNPQGGNQPQHF. The CDR3 DNA reads as TGTGCCAGCAATCCCCAGGGTGGGAATCAGCCCCAGCATTTT.

V usage is TRBV2 and J usage is TRBJ1-6; unclear D gene. Germline assignment: CDR1 SNHLY and CDR2 FYNNEI. CDR3 size: 14 residues. Trimming left V 5 bases short and J 8 bases short, with 13 bases between. CDR3 loop: CASSHRLGDSPLHF. In DNA form, the CDR3 reads TGTGCCAGCAGTCATCGACTGGGAGATTCACCCCTCCACTTT. The full variable domain, rest sourced from reference TRBV2 and TRBJ1-6, is EPEVTQTPSHQVTQMGQEVILRCVPISNHLYFYWYRQILGQKVEFLVSFYNNEISEKSEIFDDQFSVERPDGSNFTLKIRSTKLEDSAMYFCASSHRLGDSPLHFGNGTRLTVT.

J is TRBJ2-3 and V is TRBV6-4; D unclear. The V gene's germline CDR1 is MRHNA and CDR2 SNTAGT. The V end was cut by 8 bases, the J end by 2 bases, with 11 bases between. CDR3 length equals 13 residues. The CDR3 bases are TGTGCCAGCGGTTCAGGCCACACAGATACGCAGTATTTT. Translating it yields CASGSGHTDTQYF.

The chain couples TRBV7-7 to TRBJ2-7; D perhaps matches TRBD2 (6 bases). V lost 2 bases, J lost 2 bases, and 10 bases lay in between. In germline, CDR1 is SSHAT, CDR2 FNYEAQ (reference sequence). The CDR3 covers 14 residues. The chain's CDR3 is CASSLTSSTYEQYF. CDR3 nucleotide sequence: TGTGCCAGCAGCTTAACTAGCTCTACCTACGAGCAGTACTTC.

The J gene is TRBJ2-1, the V gene TRBV7-2; 11 nucleotides align to TRBD2. CDR1 is SGHTA, CDR2 FQGNSA, per germline. The CDR3 contains 16 residues. V trimming: 5 bases; J trimming: 4 bases; junction bases outside the gene matches: 7. DNA for the CDR3: TGTGCCAGCAGCCTGGGACTAGCGGCCCGGTACAATGAGCAGTTCTTC. It translates to CASSLGLAARYNEQFF.

DNA of the CDR3: TGCAGCATTTCGTCGGGACAGCTATTGGGGGCCAACGTCCTGACTTTC. This encodes CSISSGQLLGANVLTF. The V call is TRBV29-1, the J call TRBJ2-6; 7 bases map to TRBD1. CDR3 size: 16 residues. The germline V gene has CDR1 SQVTM and CDR2 ANQGSEA. V lost 8 bases, J lost 4 bases, and 14 bases stayed unmatched.

The chain combines TRBV29-1 with TRBJ2-3; 10 nucleotides align to TRBD2. Trimming took 7 bases from V and 2 from J; bases not matched to a gene: 12. The CDR3 sequence is 16 residues long. Germline CDR1 reads SQVTM; CDR2 reads ANQGSEA. The CDR3 region is CSGLGASGGSTDTQYF. In DNA form, the CDR3 reads TGCAGCGGCCTTGGGGCTAGCGGGGGTTCCACAGATACGCAGTATTTT.

The rearrangement uses TRBV6-5 and TRBJ2-7, with 8 bases matching TRBD1. In germline, CDR1 is MNHEY, CDR2 SVGAGI. With V trimmed by 1 base and J by 6 bases, 8 bases remained unmatched. The CDR3 sequence is 15 residues long. The CDR3 reads CASSYFPQGALEQYF. CDR3 nucleotides: TGTGCCAGCAGTTACTTCCCCCAGGGGGCGCTCGAGCAGTACTTC.

The chain uses TRBV18 and TRBJ2-2; 7 nucleotides match TRBD1. This CDR3 has 17 residues. The trim removed 3 bases at V and 4 bases at J, leaving 11 bases unmatched. The germline CDR1 and CDR2 sequences are KGHSH and LQKENI. CDR3 in amino acids: CASSPTSGPGGTGELFF. The DNA of the CDR3 is TGTGCCAGCTCACCTACTTCGGGCCCAGGGGGCACCGGGGAGCTGTTTTTT.

The sample holds one count of this clone. This chain links TRBV5-4 with TRBJ2-7; D call uncertain. The CDR3 runs 13 residues. The V and J ends lost 1 base and 3 bases respectively, with 8 bases between them. CDR1 is SGHNT and CDR2 is YYREEE in the germline V gene (reference sequence). The CDR3 coding sequence is TGTGCCAGCAGCTTGACCGCGGACTACGAGCAGTACTTC. Protein product: CASSLTADYEQYF. Looking up the rest from reference TRBV5-4 and TRBJ2-7 gives the full variable domain: ETGVTQSPTHLIKTRGQQVTLRCSSQSGHNTVSWYQQALGQGPQFIFQYYREEENGRGNFPPRFSGLQFPNYSSELNVNALELDDSALYLCASSLTADYEQYFGPGTRLTVT.

J is TRBJ1-1 and V is TRBV7-9; perhaps TRBD1 as D (6 bases). V lost 6 bases, J lost 5 bases, and 13 bases lay in between. Germline V gives CDR1 SEHNR, CDR2 FQNEAQ (reference sequence). CDR3 length equals 13 residues. The CDR3 region is CASRTGLGTEAFF. As DNA, the CDR3 is TGTGCCAGCAGGACAGGCCTGGGGACTGAAGCTTTCTTT.